This T cell receptor beta chain was recovered during a study of a mutant IDH1 vaccine in newly diagnosed glioma. The CDR3 has 14 residues. Germline CDR1 reads LGHNT; CDR2 reads FRNRAP. J was trimmed by 1 base and V by 6 bases; bases with no gene match: 5. Using immunoSEQ multiplex PCR, the repertoire was profiled, and TCRdb retains in-frame clones only, with some absent. The repertoire holds tens of thousands of clones, with less than 85% as singletons. This sample's time point: week 11, during vaccination. The investigators gave 300 ug of mutant IDH1 20-mer peptide in each vaccine dose, together with topical imiquimod. Details on this clone: Antigen specificity is unknown.

The chain combines TRBV12-5 with TRBJ1-1; 7 bases line up with TRBD1. Sample: peripheral blood mononuclear cells (PBMCs), taken from a glioma patient whose treatment included an IDH1 peptide vaccine. The receptor was isolated from a man aged 18 to 29 with glioma. Some clones in this sample may be carry-over from other donors' samples. The CDR3 sequence: CASGWTGQNTEAFF. The CDR3 coding sequence is TGTGCTAGTGGATGGACAGGTCAGAACACTGAAGCTTTCTTT. Full variable domain (rest looked up from reference TRBV12-5 and TRBJ1-1): DARVTQTPRHKVTEMGQEVTMRCQPILGHNTVFWYRQTMMQGLELLAYFRNRAPLDDSGMPKDRFSAEMPDATLATLKIQPSEPRDSAVYFCASGWTGQNTEAFFGQGTRLTVV.